This T cell receptor beta chain was captured by sequencing in a study of cytomegalovirus exposure and HLA in healthy donors. Study-level results: Generally TCR sequences proved uncommon, though certain public TCRs appeared in numerous donors.

About this clone: The target antigen is unknown.

V was pared by 0 bases and J by 4 bases, with 9 bases between. The CDR3 runs to 14 residues. Germline V gene data show CDR1 as LGHNA and CDR2 as YNFKEQ. Sequenced by immunoSEQ multiplex PCR; TCRdb stores in-frame clones only, minus some. The data show 230,000 or so clones, 88% seen once. The chain employs TRBV4-2 and TRBJ1-2, with a tentative D call TRBD1 (5 bases). Sequencing used PBMCs. The origin of this receptor is a woman aged 18 to 35 in good health and CMV-seronegative. The CDR3 sequence: CASSQDARVYGYTF. In DNA form, the CDR3 reads TGTGCCAGCAGCCAAGACGCCAGGGTCTATGGCTACACCTTC.